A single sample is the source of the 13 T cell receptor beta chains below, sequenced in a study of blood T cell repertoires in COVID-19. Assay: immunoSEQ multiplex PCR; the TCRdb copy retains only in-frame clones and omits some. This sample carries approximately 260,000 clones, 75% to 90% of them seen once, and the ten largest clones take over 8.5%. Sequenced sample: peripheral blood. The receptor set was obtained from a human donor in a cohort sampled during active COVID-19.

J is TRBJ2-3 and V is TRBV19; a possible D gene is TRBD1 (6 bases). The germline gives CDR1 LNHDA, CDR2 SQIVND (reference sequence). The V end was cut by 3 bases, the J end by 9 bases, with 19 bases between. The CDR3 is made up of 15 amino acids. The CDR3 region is CASSIPPTGSGTQYF. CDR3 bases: TGTGCCAGTAGTATCCCACCTACAGGGTCTGGGACGCAGTATTTT.

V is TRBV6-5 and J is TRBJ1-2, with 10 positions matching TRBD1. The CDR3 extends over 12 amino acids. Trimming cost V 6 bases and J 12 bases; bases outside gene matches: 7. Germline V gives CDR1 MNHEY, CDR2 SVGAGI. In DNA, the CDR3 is TGTGCCAGCAGAGTGACAGGGGGCCGTGACACCTTC. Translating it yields CASRVTGGRDTF.

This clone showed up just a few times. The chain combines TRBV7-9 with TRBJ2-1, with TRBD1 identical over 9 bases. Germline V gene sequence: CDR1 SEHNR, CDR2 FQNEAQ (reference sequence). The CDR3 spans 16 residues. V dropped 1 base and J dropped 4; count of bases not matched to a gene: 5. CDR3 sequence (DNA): TGTGCCAGCAGCTTAGTTATTGGACAGGGGTACAATGAGCAGTTCTTC. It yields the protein CASSLVIGQGYNEQFF. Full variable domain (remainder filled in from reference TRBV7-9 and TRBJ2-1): DTGVSQNPRHKITKRGQNVTFRCDPISEHNRLYWYRQTLGQGPEFLTYFQNEAQLEKSRLLSDRFSAERPKGSFSTLEIQRTEQGDSAMYLCASSLVIGQGYNEQFFGPGTRLTVL.

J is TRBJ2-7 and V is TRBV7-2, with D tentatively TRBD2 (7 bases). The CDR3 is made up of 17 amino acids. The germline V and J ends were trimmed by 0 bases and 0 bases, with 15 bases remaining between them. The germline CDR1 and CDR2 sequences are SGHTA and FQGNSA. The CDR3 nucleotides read TGTGCCAGCAGCTTAGCGGGGGGGGCTTCCCGCTCCTACGAGCAGTACTTC. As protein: CASSLAGGASRSYEQYF.

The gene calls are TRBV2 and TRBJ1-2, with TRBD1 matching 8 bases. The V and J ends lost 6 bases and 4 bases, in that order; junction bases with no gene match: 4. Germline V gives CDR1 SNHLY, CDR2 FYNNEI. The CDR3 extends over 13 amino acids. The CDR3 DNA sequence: TGTGCCAGCAGCCTTGGACAGGGCTATGGCTACACCTTC. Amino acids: CASSLGQGYGYTF.

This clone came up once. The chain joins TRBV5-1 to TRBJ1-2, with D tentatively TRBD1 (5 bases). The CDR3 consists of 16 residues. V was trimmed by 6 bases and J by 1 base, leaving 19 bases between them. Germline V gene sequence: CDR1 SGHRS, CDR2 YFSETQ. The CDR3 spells CASTESIGQGNYGYTF. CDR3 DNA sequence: TGCGCCAGCACCGAATCGATCGGCCAGGGTAACTATGGCTACACCTTC.

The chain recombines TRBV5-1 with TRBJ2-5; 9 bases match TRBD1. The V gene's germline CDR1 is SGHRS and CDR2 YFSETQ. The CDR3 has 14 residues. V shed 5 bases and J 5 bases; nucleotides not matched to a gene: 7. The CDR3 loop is CASSTGGGGETQYF. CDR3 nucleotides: TGCGCCAGCAGTACAGGGGGCGGTGGGGAGACCCAGTACTTC.

CDR3 amino acids: CASERDTQETQYF. The CDR3 region has the DNA TGTGCCAGCGAGCGGGATACACAAGAGACCCAGTACTTC. The J gene is TRBJ2-5, the V gene TRBV2; TRBD2 matches at 7 bases. After removal of 8 bases from V and 2 bases from J, the junction contained 5 bases not matched to a gene. Per the germline V gene, CDR1 is SNHLY and CDR2 is FYNNEI. The CDR3 extends over 13 amino acids. The full variable domain, its missing parts supplied by reference TRBV2 and TRBJ2-5, is EPEVTQTPSHQVTQMGQEVILRCVPISNHLYFYWYRQILGQKVEFLVSFYNNEISEKSEIFDDQFSVERPDGSNFTLKIRSTKLEDSAMYFCASERDTQETQYFGPGTRLLVL.

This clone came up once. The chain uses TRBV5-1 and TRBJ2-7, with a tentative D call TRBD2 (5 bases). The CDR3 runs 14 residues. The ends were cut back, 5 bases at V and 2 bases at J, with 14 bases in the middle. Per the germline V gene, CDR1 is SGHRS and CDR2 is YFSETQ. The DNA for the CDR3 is TGCGCCAGCAGAGATGGGCTAGCCCCCTACGAGCAGTACTTC. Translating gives CASRDGLAPYEQYF.

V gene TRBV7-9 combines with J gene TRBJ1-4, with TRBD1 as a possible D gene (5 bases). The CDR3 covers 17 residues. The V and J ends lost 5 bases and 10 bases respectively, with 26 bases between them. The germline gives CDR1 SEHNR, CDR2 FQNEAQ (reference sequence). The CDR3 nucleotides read TGTGCCAGCAGCCCCCGGAGGGGAATAGGTGGCGGAGGAAAACTGTTTTTT. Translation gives CASSPRRGIGGGGKLFF.

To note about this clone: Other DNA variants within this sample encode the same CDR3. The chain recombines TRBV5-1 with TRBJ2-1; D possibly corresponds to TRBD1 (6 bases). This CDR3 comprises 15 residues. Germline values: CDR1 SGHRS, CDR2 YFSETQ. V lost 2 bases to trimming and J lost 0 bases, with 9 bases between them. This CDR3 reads CASSLGGSSYNEQFF. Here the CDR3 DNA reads TGCGCCAGCAGCTTAGGGGGAAGCTCCTACAATGAGCAGTTCTTC.

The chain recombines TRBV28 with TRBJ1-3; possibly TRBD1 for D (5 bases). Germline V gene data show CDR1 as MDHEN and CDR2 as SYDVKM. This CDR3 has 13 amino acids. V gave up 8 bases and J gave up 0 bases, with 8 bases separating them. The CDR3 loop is CASVGGSGNTIYF. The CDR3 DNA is TGTGCCAGCGTGGGGGGCTCTGGAAACACCATATATTTT.

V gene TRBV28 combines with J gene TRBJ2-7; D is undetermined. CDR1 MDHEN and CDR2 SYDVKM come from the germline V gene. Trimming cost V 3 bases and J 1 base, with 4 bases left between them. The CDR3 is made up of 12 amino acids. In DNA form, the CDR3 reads TGTGCCAGCAGTTTCGGGTCCTACGAGCAGTACTTC. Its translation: CASSFGSYEQYF.